The 25 T cell receptor beta chains listed next were all sequenced from one sample in a study of blood T cell repertoires in COVID-19. The protocol was immunoSEQ multiplex PCR, while the TCRdb copy is restricted to in-frame clones and leaves out a portion. This table has roughly 170,000 clones, about 87% appearing once. Sequenced material: peripheral blood. Receptor source: a woman between 18 and 29 years old who had recovered from COVID-19.

This rearrangement joins TRBV15 to TRBJ1-1, with D unclear. The CDR3 runs 13 residues. Germline V gene sequence: CDR1 LNHNV, CDR2 YYDKDF (reference sequence). V was clipped by 4 bases and J by 0 bases, with 6 bases between them. The CDR3 sequence is CATSTQVNTEAFF. The CDR3 region has the DNA TGTGCCACCAGCACCCAGGTGAACACTGAAGCTTTCTTT.

As concerns this clone: Other DNA sequences within the sample encode an identical CDR3. The chain is built from TRBV27 and TRBJ1-1; possible D gene TRBD1, 6 bases. The CDR3 length is 13 residues. V lost 5 bases, J lost 3 bases, and 10 bases lay in between. The V gene's germline CDR1 is MNHEY and CDR2 SMNVEV (reference sequence). The DNA of the CDR3 is TGTGCCAGCAGTCGGCAGGGGTACACTGAAGCTTTCTTT. This encodes CASSRQGYTEAFF.

V gene TRBV9 combines with J gene TRBJ1-1; 8 bases are a match to TRBD1. After removal of 4 bases from V and 6 bases from J, the junction contained 8 bases not matched to a gene. Germline values: CDR1 SGDLS, CDR2 YYNGEE. The CDR3 covers 14 residues. The CDR3 coding sequence is TGTGCCAGCAGCCCAGGACAGGGTCGCTCTGAAGCTTTCTTT. This gives the protein CASSPGQGRSEAFF.

This clone was recorded once. The V and J genes are TRBV18 and TRBJ1-2; no definite D call. The CDR3 covers 15 residues. V was shortened by 0 bases and J by 8 bases, with 16 bases between the two germline ends. The germline gives CDR1 KGHSH, CDR2 LQKENI. CDR3 sequence (DNA): TGTGCCAGCTCACCACCGAAAGGCAGGTTGAAAGGCTACACCTTC. Its protein is CASSPPKGRLKGYTF.

The gene calls are TRBV7-2 and TRBJ2-5; 8 bases agree with TRBD2. This CDR3 has 18 amino acids. CDR1 is SGHTA and CDR2 is FQGNSA in the germline V gene. Losses at the gene ends were 1 base for V and 7 bases for J; bases not matched to a gene: 17. CDR3 region: CASSLVGGGTFLRGTQYF. Written as DNA, the CDR3 is TGTGCCAGCAGCTTAGTAGGCGGGGGGACCTTTCTGAGGGGGACCCAGTACTTC.

In the case of this clone: It may be a read error: a sequence one base away is much more abundant. The chain combines TRBV6-2 or TRBV6-3 with TRBJ2-3; D is possibly TRBD1 (5 bases). There are 14 residues in the CDR3. Germline CDR1 is MNHEY and CDR2 is SVGEGT. The V end was cut by 2 bases, the J end by 0 bases, with 6 bases between. CDR3 DNA: TGTGCCAGCAGTTACGGGGCTAGCACAGATACGCAGTATTTT. It codes for CASSYGASTDTQYF.

Here the CDR3 reads CASSLSTALYGYTF. CDR3 nucleotide sequence: TGTGCCAGCAGCCTGTCGACAGCCTTATATGGCTACACCTTC. This sequence joins TRBV7-2 and TRBJ1-2; D is perhaps TRBD1 (5 bases). V lost 5 bases and J 5 bases, leaving 15 bases between the germline ends. Germline V gives CDR1 SGHTA, CDR2 FQGNSA. The length of the CDR3 is 14 residues.

The V call is TRBV5-6, the J call TRBJ1-1; 9 bases agree with TRBD1. The length of the CDR3 is 16 residues. Germline V gene sequence: CDR1 SGHDT, CDR2 YYEEEE. J lost 1 base, V lost 2 bases, and 6 bases had no gene match. DNA for the CDR3: TGTGCCAGCAGCTTCATTGTGGGACAGGGGAACACTGAAGCTTTCTTT. It translates to CASSFIVGQGNTEAFF.

The V gene is TRBV29-1, the J gene TRBJ1-1; weak D call: TRBD1 (5 bases). The CDR3 sequence is 13 residues long. Germline CDR1 and CDR2: SQVTM and ANQGSEA. V gave up 4 bases and J gave up 1 base, with 10 bases separating them. The CDR3 sequence is CSVAHRTNTEAFF. The DNA of the CDR3 is TGCAGCGTTGCCCACAGGACGAACACTGAAGCTTTCTTT. Variable domain in full (rest from reference TRBV29-1 and TRBJ1-1): SAVISQKPSRDICQRGTSLTIQCQVDSQVTMMFWYRQQPGQSLTLIATANQGSEATYESGFVIDKFPISRPNLTFSTLTVSNMSPEDSSIYLCSVAHRTNTEAFFGQGTRLTVV.

This clone has just a few counts. The chain carries TRBV5-1 and TRBJ2-1; TRBD1 matches 7 bases. Germline V lookup: CDR1 SGHRS, CDR2 YFSETQ. The CDR3 spans 13 residues. V was clipped by 7 bases and J by 6 bases; unmatched bases: 7. CDR3 residues: CASGLAGGNEQFF. CDR3 sequence (DNA): TGCGCCAGCGGGTTAGCAGGGGGCAATGAGCAGTTCTTC.

This clone showed up just a few times. The chain recombines TRBV7-9 with TRBJ1-2; no firm D call. Trimming stripped 5 bases from V and 7 bases from J, with 11 bases between. The CDR3 is made up of 12 amino acids. CDR1 is SEHNR, CDR2 FQNEAQ, per germline (reference sequence). DNA for the CDR3: TGTGCCAGCAGCCCCCCTGAGGGTGGCTACACCTTC. It yields the protein CASSPPEGGYTF.

The chain employs TRBV4-3 and TRBJ2-2, with TRBD2 as a possible D gene (7 bases). The CDR3 length is 15 residues. Trimming took 7 bases from V and 2 from J, leaving 14 bases between them. The germline gives CDR1 LGHNA, CDR2 YSLEER. The CDR3 loop is CASMAGEGNTGELFF. The CDR3 nucleotides are TGCGCCAGCATGGCAGGGGAGGGAAACACCGGGGAGCTGTTTTTT.

This sequence joins TRBV4-1 and TRBJ1-5; no reliable D call. V was cut by 9 bases and J by 3 bases, with 27 bases left in between. There are 18 residues in the CDR3. Germline V gene data show CDR1 as MGHRA and CDR2 as YSYEKL. The CDR3 here is CARTYNQAGIGYNQPQHF. DNA for the CDR3: TGCGCCAGGACGTATAACCAGGCGGGGATCGGTTACAATCAGCCCCAGCATTTT.

This clone was seen a single time. The chain recombines TRBV2 with TRBJ2-7; 10 bases map to TRBD2. J gave up 5 bases and V 2 bases, and 6 bases lay outside the gene matches. This CDR3 is 15 amino acids long. The germline CDR1 and CDR2 sequences are SNHLY and FYNNEI. The CDR3 nucleotides read TGTGCCAGCAGTGAATTCGGAACTAGCGGGGACGAGCAGTACTTC. It is translated as CASSEFGTSGDEQYF.

The chain uses TRBV4-3 and TRBJ1-2; 12 bases fit TRBD1. Germline CDR1 and CDR2: LGHNA and YSLEER. Trimming cost V 4 bases and J 5 bases; bases outside gene matches: 8. The CDR3 covers 16 residues. The CDR3 region has the DNA TGCGCCAGCAGCCCCTGGGGACAGGGGGCCAATTATGGCTACACCTTC. Its protein product is CASSPWGQGANYGYTF.

The gene calls are TRBV3-1 (or the pseudogene TRBV3-2) and TRBJ2-3; TRBD2 matches 12 bases. CDR1 is LGHDT and CDR2 is YNNKEL in the germline V gene (reference sequence). The CDR3 sequence is 18 residues long. With 4 bases clipped from V and 1 base from J, the junction kept 9 bases outside the gene matches. The CDR3 region is CASSPGLAGRAGTDTQYF. The CDR3 DNA reads TGTGCCAGCAGCCCTGGACTAGCGGGGCGCGCTGGCACAGATACGCAGTATTTT.

The chain employs TRBV19 and TRBJ1-1; D unclear. Trimming left V 0 bases short and J 1 base short, with 6 bases between. Per the germline V gene, CDR1 is LNHDA and CDR2 is SQIVND (reference sequence). The CDR3 is 14 residues long. The CDR3 bases are TGTGCCAGTAGTATAGATGCGGAGAACACTGAAGCTTTCTTT. Translation: CASSIDAENTEAFF.

The CDR3 bases are TGTGCCAGCACCAATCCGGCCAGGGGGCCTGGCTACACCTTC. Amino acids: CASTNPARGPGYTF. This chain uses TRBV5-6 with TRBJ1-2; 8 bases match TRBD1. Germline assignment: CDR1 SGHDT and CDR2 YYEEEE. This CDR3 region has 14 residues. Trimming cost V 6 bases and J 7 bases; bases outside gene matches: 11.

The chain uses TRBV2 and TRBJ1-3; 8 nucleotides align to TRBD1. Trimming cost V 6 bases and J 2 bases; bases outside gene matches: 9. CDR1 SNHLY and CDR2 FYNNEI come from the germline V gene. This CDR3 region has 16 residues. CDR3 loop: CASRYYQGAPGNTIYF. The DNA for the CDR3 is TGTGCCAGCAGATATTATCAGGGGGCTCCTGGAAACACCATATATTTT. The full variable domain, its missing parts supplied by reference TRBV2 and TRBJ1-3, is EPEVTQTPSHQVTQMGQEVILRCVPISNHLYFYWYRQILGQKVEFLVSFYNNEISEKSEIFDDQFSVERPDGSNFTLKIRSTKLEDSAMYFCASRYYQGAPGNTIYFGEGSWLTVV.

The chain has TRBV10-3 and TRBJ1-2; D might be TRBD1 (6 bases). V lost 7 bases, J lost 6 bases, and 15 bases lay in between. Germline V lookup: CDR1 ENHRY, CDR2 SYGVKD. The CDR3 has 13 residues. In DNA, the CDR3 is TGTGCCATCATCTCTCAGGGGTTTGATGGCTACACCTTC. It is translated as CAIISQGFDGYTF.

The rearrangement links TRBV2 to TRBJ2-4; no clear D gene. This CDR3 comprises 13 residues. Germline V gene lookup returns CDR1 SNHLY and CDR2 FYNNEI. Trimming removed 4 bases from V and 6 bases from J, with 10 bases in between. The CDR3 loop reads CASSAAALNIQYF. CDR3 coding DNA: TGTGCCAGCAGTGCCGCGGCTCTAAACATTCAGTACTTC.

The chain recombines TRBV5-1 with TRBJ2-1, with TRBD1 as a possible D gene (6 bases). The V gene lost 3 bases and the J gene lost 6 bases, with 16 bases spanning the gap. CDR1 is SGHRS and CDR2 is YFSETQ in the germline V gene. This CDR3 is 15 amino acids long. The CDR3 DNA follows: TGCGCCAGCAGCTCCCCGCCGGGACACCCCAATGAGCAGTTCTTC. It is translated as CASSSPPGHPNEQFF.

CDR3 sequence reads: CASSIGTGLGTEAFF. In DNA form, the CDR3 reads TGTGCCAGTAGTATAGGGACAGGGTTGGGGACTGAAGCTTTCTTT. The rearrangement uses TRBV19 and TRBJ1-1, with TRBD1 identical over 8 bases. Trimming at V came to 1 base and at J to 5 bases, leaving 6 bases not matched to a gene. The CDR3 runs 15 residues. Germline V gene lookup returns CDR1 LNHDA and CDR2 SQIVND (reference sequence).

This chain joins TRBV6-5 and TRBJ2-4; no definite D call. Trimming pared 4 bases from V and 0 bases from J, leaving 7 bases between. CDR1 is MNHEY, CDR2 SVGAGI, per germline. The CDR3 has 14 amino acids. In DNA form, the CDR3 reads TGTGCCAGCAGTTCCGGGTTAGCCAAAAACATTCAGTACTTC. This translates into CASSSGLAKNIQYF.

This clone was detected a few times. The chain employs TRBV29-1 and TRBJ2-3; 10 positions agree with TRBD1. The germline V gene has CDR1 SQVTM and CDR2 ANQGSEA. CDR3 length: 14 amino acids. Losses at the gene ends were 4 bases for V and 3 bases for J; bases not matched to a gene: 4. CDR3 region: CSVGTGGWTDTQYF. The CDR3 DNA reads TGCAGCGTTGGGACAGGGGGATGGACAGATACGCAGTATTTT.